This T cell receptor beta chain was profiled in a study of identical twins. Overall study findings and caveats: The study found excess low generation probability among twin-shared out-of-frame alpha sequences.

CDR1 is SQVTM, CDR2 ANQGSEA, per germline. V was pared by 4 bases and J by 3 bases, with 9 bases between. CDR3 length: 12 residues. Concerning this clonotype: Its cognate antigen is unknown.

Template switching added a universal primer site, and cDNA bore unique molecular identifiers. TCRdb itself ran the 5' RACE reads through MiXCR, one entry per CDR3 protein. There are 690,000 or so distinct CDR3 sequences in the sample; 8.6% occur only once, and 0.75% to 1% lies in the top ten. This same sample was also taken into another study, of yellow fever vaccine responses in identical twins.

This clonotype was sampled from a woman in her late teens or twenties in good health. The sample taken for sequencing was PBMCs. The rearrangement uses TRBV29-1 and TRBJ2-5, with no clear D. The CDR3 nucleotides read TGCAGCGTTGTAAACGGAGAAGAGACCCAGTACTTC. It specifies CSVVNGEETQYF.